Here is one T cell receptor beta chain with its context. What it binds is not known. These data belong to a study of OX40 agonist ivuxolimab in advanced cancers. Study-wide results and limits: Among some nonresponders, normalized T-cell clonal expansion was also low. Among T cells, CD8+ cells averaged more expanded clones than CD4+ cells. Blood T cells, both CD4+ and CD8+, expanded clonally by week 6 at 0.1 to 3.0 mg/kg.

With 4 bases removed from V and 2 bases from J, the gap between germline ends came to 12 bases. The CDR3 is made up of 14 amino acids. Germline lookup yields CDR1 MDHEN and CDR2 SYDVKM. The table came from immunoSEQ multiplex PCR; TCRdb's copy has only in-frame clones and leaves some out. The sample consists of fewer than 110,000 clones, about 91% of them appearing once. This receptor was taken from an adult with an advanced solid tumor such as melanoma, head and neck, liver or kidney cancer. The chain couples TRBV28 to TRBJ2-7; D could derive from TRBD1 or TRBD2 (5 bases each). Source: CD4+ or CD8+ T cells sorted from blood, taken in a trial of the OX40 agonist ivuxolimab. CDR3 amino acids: CASSSQRGPYEQYF. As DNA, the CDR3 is TGTGCCAGCAGTTCACAACGGGGCCCCTACGAGCAGTACTTC.